This TCR beta chain appears in the sequencing data of a study of T-cell reconstitution after alpha-beta-depleted transplantation in children. Using unique molecular identifiers, the investigators prepared the TCRbeta library. Using its own MiXCR run on the PCR reads, TCRdb lists one record per CDR3 protein. The data hold over 200,000 distinct CDR3 sequences, with roughly 10% observed a single time. V was trimmed by 5 bases and J by 5 bases, leaving 19 bases between them. This CDR3 region has 15 residues. The chain combines TRBV12-3 or TRBV12-4 with TRBJ2-7; D may be TRBD2 (5 bases). The starting material was PBMCs from the stem cell graft donor, obtained from the stem cell graft. This receptor was taken from a human donor who donated a stem cell graft to a child with acute lymphoblastic leukemia. The CDR3 spells CASSPSFRGRNEQYF. In DNA form, the CDR3 reads TGTGCCAGCAGTCCTTCCTTTCGGGGAAGGAACGAGCAGTACTTC.